The table lists the clone carrying this TCR beta chain with a count of one. Trimming left V 0 bases short and J 0 bases short, with 6 bases between. Germline V gives CDR1 SGHRS, CDR2 YFSETQ. This CDR3 comprises 14 residues. This entry comes from a study of blood T cell repertoires in COVID-19. Study context: Acute and convalescent COVID-19 samples came from the United States, Italy and Spain. The analysed material was cDNA or gDNA that came from T cells, B-cell-depleted T cells, or PBMCs.

TCRdb's table, derived via immunoSEQ multiplex PCR, lists solely in-frame clones and lacks some. The data contain some 80,000 clones, around 84% of them seen just once; the ten biggest clones take up approximately 11%. The gene calls are TRBV5-1 and TRBJ1-2; possible D gene TRBD1, 6 bases. The TCR sequence derives from a man aged 55 to 69 with COVID-19, enrolled during active disease. The sequenced material came from peripheral blood. The CDR3 is CASSLDRANYGYTF. DNA for the CDR3: TGCGCCAGCAGCTTGGACAGGGCTAACTATGGCTACACCTTC. The full variable domain, rest sourced from reference TRBV5-1 and TRBJ1-2, is KAGVTQTPRYLIKTRGQQVTLSCSPISGHRSVSWYQQTPGQGLQFLFEYFSETQRNKGNFPGRFSGRQFSNSRSEMNVSTLELGDSALYLCASSLDRANYGYTFGSGTRLTVV.